This T cell receptor beta chain appears in the sequencing data of a study of control samples from healthy donors and cancer patients. TCRdb's table, derived via immunoSEQ multiplex PCR, lists solely in-frame clones and lacks some. This table holds some 150,000 clones, approximately 94% found once. Trimming took 3 bases from V and 4 from J; bases not matched to a gene: 6. CDR1 is KGHSH, CDR2 LQKENI, per germline. This CDR3 is 16 amino acids long. The chain is built from TRBV18 and TRBJ2-2, with 9 bases matching TRBD1. This TCR came from a man aged 35 to 55 in good health. The sequencing input was blood. The CDR3 loop reads CASSPKGQGFTGELFF. CDR3 bases: TGTGCCAGCTCACCTAAGGGACAGGGATTCACCGGGGAGCTGTTTTTT. The full variable domain, with the rest looked up from reference TRBV18 and TRBJ2-2, is NAGVMQNPRHLVRRRGQEARLRCSPMKGHSHVYWYRQLPEEGLKFMVYLQKENIIDESGMPKERFSAEFPKEGPSILRIQQVVRGDSAAYFCASSPKGQGFTGELFFGEGSRLTVL.